This TCR beta chain was sequenced for a study of blood T cell repertoires in COVID-19. Produced via immunoSEQ multiplex PCR; TCRdb's table is partial and in-frame only. The sample consists of around 280,000 clones, around 90% of them appearing once. Germline values: CDR1 SQVTM, CDR2 ANQGSEA. This CDR3 comprises 11 residues. Deletions cut 6 bases from V and 6 bases from J, with 11 bases between. The V call is TRBV29-1, the J call TRBJ1-1; D ambiguous. The sample was peripheral blood. This clonotype was obtained from a woman between 50 and 59 years old who had recovered from COVID-19. The CDR3 DNA sequence: TGCAGCGTGAGAGGTACATCTGAAGCTTTCTTT. This translates into CSVRGTSEAFF.